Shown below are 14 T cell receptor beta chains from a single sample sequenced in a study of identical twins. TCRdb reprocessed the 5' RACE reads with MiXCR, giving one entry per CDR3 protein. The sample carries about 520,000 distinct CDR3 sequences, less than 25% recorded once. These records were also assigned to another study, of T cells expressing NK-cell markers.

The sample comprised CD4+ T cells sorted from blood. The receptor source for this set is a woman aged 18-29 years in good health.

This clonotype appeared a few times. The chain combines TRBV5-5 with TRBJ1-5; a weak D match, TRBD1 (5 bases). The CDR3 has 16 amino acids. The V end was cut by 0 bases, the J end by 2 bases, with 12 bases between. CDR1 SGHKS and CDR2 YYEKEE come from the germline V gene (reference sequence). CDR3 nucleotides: TGTGCCAGCAGCTTGGTTGGGGGGTTCGGCAATCAGCCCCAGCATTTT. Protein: CASSLVGGFGNQPQHF.

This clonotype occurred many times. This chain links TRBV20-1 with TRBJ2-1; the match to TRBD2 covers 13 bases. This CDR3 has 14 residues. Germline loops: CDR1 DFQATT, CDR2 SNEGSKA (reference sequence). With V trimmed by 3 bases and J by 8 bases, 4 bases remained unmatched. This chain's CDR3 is CSARGLAGWDEQFF. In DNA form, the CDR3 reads TGCAGTGCTAGGGGACTAGCGGGATGGGATGAGCAGTTCTTC.

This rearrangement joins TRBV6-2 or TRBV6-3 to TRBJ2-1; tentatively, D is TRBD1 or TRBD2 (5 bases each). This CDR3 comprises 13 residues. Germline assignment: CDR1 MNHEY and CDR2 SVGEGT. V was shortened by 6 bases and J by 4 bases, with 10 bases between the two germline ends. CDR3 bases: TGTGCCAGCAGGAGGGACCCGTACAATGAGCAGTTCTTC. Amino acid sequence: CASRRDPYNEQFF.

CDR3: CASSRPGQTVTEAFF. The CDR3 DNA reads as TGTGCCAGCAGTCGACCGGGACAGACCGTGACTGAAGCTTTCTTT. The chain joins TRBV6-1 to TRBJ1-1; 7 bases agree with TRBD1. Germline V gene sequence: CDR1 MNHNS, CDR2 SASEGT. Unmatched junction bases numbered 11, after V lost 5 bases and J lost 5 bases. The CDR3 contains 15 residues.

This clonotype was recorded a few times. The CDR3 protein is CASSYSGQGVGEQYF. CDR3 nucleotides: TGTGCCAGCAGTTACTCGGGACAGGGGGTAGGTGAGCAGTACTTC. The rearrangement uses TRBV6-5 and TRBJ2-7; TRBD1 agrees at 11 bases. The trim removed 0 bases at V and 7 bases at J, leaving 5 bases unmatched. Looked up from germline, CDR1 is MNHEY and CDR2 is SVGAGI. CDR3 length equals 15 residues.

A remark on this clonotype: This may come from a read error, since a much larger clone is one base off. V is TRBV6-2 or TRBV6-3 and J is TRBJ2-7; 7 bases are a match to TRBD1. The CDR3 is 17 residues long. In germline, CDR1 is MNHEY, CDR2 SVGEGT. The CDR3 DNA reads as TGTGCCTGCAGTTTTAACAGGGGTGTCCATCGTAGCCTAGGGCAGTACTTC. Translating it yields CACSFNRGVHRSLGQYF.

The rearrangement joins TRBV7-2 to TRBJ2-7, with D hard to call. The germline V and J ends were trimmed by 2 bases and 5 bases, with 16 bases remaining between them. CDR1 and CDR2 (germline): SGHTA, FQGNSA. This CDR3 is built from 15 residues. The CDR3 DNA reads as TGTGCCAGCAGCTTACGAAGCCTCTATACAGACGAGCAGTACTTC. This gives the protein CASSLRSLYTDEQYF.

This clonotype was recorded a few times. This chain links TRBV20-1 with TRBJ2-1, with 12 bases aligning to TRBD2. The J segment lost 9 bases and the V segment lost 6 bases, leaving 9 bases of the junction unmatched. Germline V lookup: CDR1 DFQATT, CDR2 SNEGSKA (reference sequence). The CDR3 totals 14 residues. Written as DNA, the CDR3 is TGCAGTGCCTTGACTAGCGGGGGTCTCGTTGAGCAGTTCTTC. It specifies CSALTSGGLVEQFF.

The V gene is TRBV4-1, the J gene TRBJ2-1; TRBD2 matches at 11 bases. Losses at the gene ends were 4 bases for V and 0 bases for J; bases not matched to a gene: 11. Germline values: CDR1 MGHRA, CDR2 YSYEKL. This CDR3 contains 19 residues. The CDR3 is CASSPSELAGAYSYNEQFF. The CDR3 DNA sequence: TGCGCCAGCAGCCCAAGCGAACTAGCGGGAGCGTACTCCTACAATGAGCAGTTCTTC.

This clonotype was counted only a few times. The CDR3 region has the DNA TGCAGTGCTAGAAAAAGAAAGAACAATGAGCAGTTCTTC. It codes for CSARKRKNNEQFF. This rearrangement joins TRBV20-1 to TRBJ2-1; D is unresolved. Deletions cut 2 bases from V and 5 bases from J, with 10 bases between. The CDR3 extends over 13 amino acids. CDR1 is DFQATT and CDR2 is SNEGSKA in the germline V gene (reference sequence).

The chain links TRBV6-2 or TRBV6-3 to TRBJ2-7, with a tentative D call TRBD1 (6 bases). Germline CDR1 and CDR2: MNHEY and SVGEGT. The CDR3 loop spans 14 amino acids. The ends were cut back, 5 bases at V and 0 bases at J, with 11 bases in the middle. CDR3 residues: CASSRQVSSYEQYF. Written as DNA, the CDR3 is TGTGCCAGCAGTCGACAGGTTAGCTCCTACGAGCAGTACTTC.

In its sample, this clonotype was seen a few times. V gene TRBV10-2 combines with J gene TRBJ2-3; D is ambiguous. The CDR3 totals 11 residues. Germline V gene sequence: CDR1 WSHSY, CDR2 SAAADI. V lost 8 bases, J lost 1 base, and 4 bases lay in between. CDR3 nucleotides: TGCGCCAGCTTCGGCACAGATACGCAGTATTTT. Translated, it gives CASFGTDTQYF.

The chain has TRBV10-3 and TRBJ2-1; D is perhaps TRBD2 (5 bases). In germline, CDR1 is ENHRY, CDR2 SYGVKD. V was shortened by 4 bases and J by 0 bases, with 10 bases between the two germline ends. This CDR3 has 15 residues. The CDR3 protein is CAISGTSSSYNEQFF. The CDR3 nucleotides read TGTGCCATCAGTGGGACTTCTAGCTCCTACAATGAGCAGTTCTTC.

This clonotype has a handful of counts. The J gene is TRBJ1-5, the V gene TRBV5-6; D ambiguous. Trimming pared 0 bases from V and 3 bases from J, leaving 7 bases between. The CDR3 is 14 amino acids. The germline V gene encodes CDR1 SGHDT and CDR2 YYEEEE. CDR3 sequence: CASSLGQHNQPQHF. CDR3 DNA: TGTGCCAGCAGCTTGGGTCAGCACAATCAGCCCCAGCATTTT. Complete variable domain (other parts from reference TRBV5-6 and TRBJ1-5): DAGVTQSPTHLIKTRGQQVTLRCSPKSGHDTVSWYQQALGQGPQFIFQYYEEEERQRGNFPDRFSGHQFPNYSSELNVNALLLGDSALYLCASSLGQHNQPQHFGDGTRLSIL.